This entry is about one T cell receptor beta chain. This sample was included in a study of cytomegalovirus exposure and HLA in healthy donors. The PCR employed 60 Vbeta primers together with 13 Jbeta primers. Measured with immunoSEQ multiplex PCR; TCRdb has only the in-frame clones, and not every one. Here the sample spans some 150,000 clones, more than 60% being singletons. V was clipped by 2 bases and J by 0 bases, with 12 bases between them. Germline CDR1 reads MGHRA; CDR2 reads YSYEKL. This CDR3 spans 16 amino acids. The V and J genes are TRBV4-1 and TRBJ2-3, with a tentative D call TRBD2 (6 bases). Specimen: PBMCs. This TCR derives from a man aged 35-49 years in good health and CMV-seronegative. CDR3 protein: CASSQSGLTSTDTQYF. Here the CDR3 DNA reads TGCGCCAGCAGCCAATCGGGACTGACTAGCACAGATACGCAGTATTTT.